Sequencing of this TCR beta chain was carried out in a study of blood T cell repertoires in COVID-19. On the study more broadly: COVID-19 samples, acute and convalescent, were from the United States, Italy and Spain.

In the authors' workflow: Amplification of reference gene primers was used by the study to estimate nucleated cell counts. Data came from immunoSEQ multiplex PCR; TCRdb stores just in-frame clones and leaves some out. D and trimming were read from the DNA, whereas the V and J calls and clone size are those reported in that table. The sample consists of about 230,000 clones, about 83% of them appearing once. The CDR3 covers 16 residues. The V gene end was trimmed by 1 base and the J gene end by 8 bases; junction bases not matched to a gene: 8. Per germline, CDR1 MGHRA and CDR2 YSYEKL. The chain employs TRBV4-1 and TRBJ2-1, with 10 bases fitting TRBD2. This clonotype was sampled from a woman aged 45-59 years with acute or convalescent COVID-19. The specimen sequenced was peripheral blood. The CDR3 sequence: CASSQGQRGGLDEQFF. In DNA form, the CDR3 reads TGCGCCAGCAGCCAAGGCCAGCGGGGGGGCCTCGATGAGCAGTTCTTC.